These T cell receptor beta chains were read from a single sample in a study of T-cell memory formation after mild COVID-19. TCRdb reprocessed the 5' RACE reads via MiXCR and lists one record per CDR3 protein. Counted here are fewer than 250,000 distinct CDR3 sequences, less than 20% occurring once; the ten biggest clones make up about 2%. The sequencing sample was made of PBMCs or a T cell subset sorted from them (not recorded which). These receptor sequences come from an adult woman who had mild COVID-19 (a few samples of this study predate the infection). Cell type and time point are not known. Each CDR3 is given with its conserved first and last residue. Each record gives: V gene, J gene, D gene, clone size, CDR3 protein, CDR3 DNA. D genes are given only for firm matches. Size tells how often a clone was seen (once, few, many) or the class of an expanded clone, and some rows leave it out.

V: TRBV5-1; J: TRBJ2-3; D: TRBD1; size: few; CDR3: CASSSETGSLTDTQYF; DNA: TGCGCCAGCAGCTCCGAGACAGGGTCACTAACAGATACGCAGTATTTT
V: TRBV7-7; J: TRBJ2-1; D: TRBD2; size: -; CDR3: CASSRASGGGNEQFF; DNA: TGTGCCAGCAGCCGCGCTAGCGGGGGGGGAAATGAGCAGTTCTTC
V: TRBV18; J: TRBJ1-5; D: -; size: few; CDR3: CASSQARNQPQHF; DNA: TGTGCCAGCTCGCAAGCTAGAAATCAGCCCCAGCATTTT
V: TRBV2; J: TRBJ1-1; D: TRBD1; size: -; CDR3: CASTRGQGAEAFF; DNA: TGTGCCAGCACCCGAGGTCAGGGGGCTGAAGCTTTCTTT
V: TRBV6-1; J: TRBJ1-5; D: -; size: few; CDR3: CAGRATSNQPQHF; DNA: TGTGCAGGCAGGGCCACTAGCAATCAGCCCCAGCATTTT
V: TRBV20-1; J: TRBJ2-3; D: -; size: few; CDR3: CSAPRGSRDTQYF; DNA: TGCAGTGCCCCAAGGGGGTCGCGGGATACGCAGTATTTT
V: TRBV21-1; J: TRBJ1-3; D: -; size: few; CDR3: CANPADFGNTIYF; DNA: TGTGCCAACCCCGCGGACTTTGGAAACACCATATATTTT
V: TRBV3-1; J: TRBJ1-1; D: -; size: few; CDR3: CASSQGGTINTEAFF; DNA: TGTGCCAGCAGCCAAGGGGGGACGATTAACACTGAAGCTTTCTTT
V: TRBV29-1; J: TRBJ2-3; D: TRBD1; size: few; CDR3: CSARDRGLDTQYF; DNA: TGCAGCGCCCGGGACAGGGGATTAGATACGCAGTATTTT
V: TRBV30; J: TRBJ2-7; D: -; size: few; CDR3: CAWSVTVRTEQYF; DNA: TGTGCCTGGAGTGTCACAGTAAGGACCGAGCAGTACTTC
V: TRBV20-1; J: TRBJ2-1; D: -; size: -; CDR3: CSARSSSRPSSYNEQFF; DNA: TGCAGTGCCCGGTCGTCGTCGCGGCCTTCCTCCTACAATGAGCAGTTCTTC
V: TRBV29-1; J: TRBJ1-1; D: -; size: -; CDR3: CSVEESPGITEAFF; DNA: TGCAGCGTTGAAGAGTCCCCAGGGATCACTGAAGCTTTCTTT
V: TRBV3-1; J: TRBJ2-1; D: -; size: few; CDR3: CASSHTGINNEQFF; DNA: TGTGCCAGCAGCCACACAGGGATAAACAATGAGCAGTTCTTC
V: TRBV10-3; J: TRBJ2-3; D: TRBD1; size: -; CDR3: CAISEPPRTGSTDTQYF; DNA: TGTGCCATCAGTGAGCCACCCCGGACAGGCAGCACAGATACGCAGTATTTT
V: TRBV3-1; J: TRBJ1-1; D: TRBD1; size: many; CDR3: CASSQGDRGSEAFF; DNA: TGTGCCAGCAGCCAGGGGGACAGGGGATCTGAAGCTTTCTTT
V: TRBV20-1; J: TRBJ2-1; D: -; size: few; CDR3: CSARVATFNEQFF; DNA: TGCAGTGCTAGAGTGGCGACTTTTAATGAGCAGTTCTTC
V: TRBV12-3/TRBV12-4; J: TRBJ2-5; D: -; size: -; CDR3: CASRLRGALYQETQYF; DNA: TGTGCCAGCAGGCTTCGGGGGGCCCTTTACCAAGAGACCCAGTACTTC
V: TRBV12-3/TRBV12-4; J: TRBJ2-1; D: TRBD2; size: -; CDR3: CASNQLAGGAEQFF; DNA: TGTGCCAGCAACCAGCTAGCGGGAGGAGCTGAGCAGTTCTTC
V: TRBV15; J: TRBJ2-5; D: -; size: many; CDR3: CATSRDPGYQETQYF; DNA: TGTGCCACCAGCAGAGACCCAGGCTACCAAGAGACCCAGTACTTC
V: TRBV20-1; J: TRBJ2-7; D: TRBD1; size: few; CDR3: CSARASATRTGGRYEQYF; DNA: TGCAGTGCTAGAGCTTCGGCGACGAGGACAGGGGGCCGTTACGAGCAGTACTTC
V: TRBV6-5; J: TRBJ2-1; D: TRBD1; size: -; CDR3: CASISPGQGSNEQFF; DNA: TGTGCCAGCATCAGCCCGGGACAGGGTTCGAATGAGCAGTTCTTC
V: TRBV20-1; J: TRBJ1-2; D: -; size: few; CDR3: CSASSGYGYTF; DNA: TGCAGTGCTAGCTCCGGCTATGGCTACACCTTC
V: TRBV6-5; J: TRBJ2-5; D: -; size: few; CDR3: CASSYSLAETQYF; DNA: TGTGCCAGCAGTTACTCTTTGGCAGAGACCCAGTACTTC
V: TRBV20-1; J: TRBJ2-1; D: -; size: -; CDR3: CSARDGAKQFF; DNA: TGCAGTGCTAGAGATGGGGCTAAGCAGTTCTTC
V: TRBV19; J: TRBJ1-1; D: -; size: -; CDR3: CASSSFSNTEAFF; DNA: TGTGCCAGTAGTAGTTTTTCTAACACTGAAGCTTTCTTT
V: TRBV5-1; J: TRBJ2-3; D: -; size: many; CDR3: CASSRRPLDSTDTQYF; DNA: TGCGCCAGCAGCCGACGACCCCTAGACTCCACAGATACGCAGTATTTT
V: TRBV20-1; J: TRBJ2-7; D: -; size: -; CDR3: CSARVRGQTYEQYF; DNA: TGCAGTGCTAGAGTACGCGGGCAGACCTACGAGCAGTACTTC
V: TRBV2; J: TRBJ2-5; D: -; size: -; CDR3: CASMARSGLETQYF; DNA: TGTGCCAGCATGGCTCGGAGTGGGCTTGAGACCCAGTACTTC
V: TRBV4-1; J: TRBJ2-5; D: -; size: many; CDR3: CASSFNFRDTQETQYF; DNA: TGCGCCAGCAGTTTCAATTTCCGGGACACCCAAGAGACCCAGTACTTC
V: TRBV5-6; J: TRBJ1-1; D: TRBD1; size: few; CDR3: CASRQGPGTEAFF; DNA: TGTGCCAGCAGACAGGGGCCGGGCACTGAAGCTTTCTTT
V: TRBV5-8; J: TRBJ2-4; D: -; size: few; CDR3: CASSLVNIQYF; DNA: TGTGCCAGCAGCTTGGTAAACATTCAGTACTTC
V: TRBV19; J: TRBJ1-5; D: -; size: few; CDR3: CASSIGAGLFNQPQHF; DNA: TGTGCCAGTAGTATAGGGGCAGGGCTTTTCAATCAGCCCCAGCATTTT
V: TRBV4-1; J: TRBJ2-6; D: TRBD2; size: few; CDR3: CASSLLSGVGANVLTF; DNA: TGCGCCAGCAGCCTCTTAAGCGGGGTTGGGGCCAACGTCCTGACTTTC
V: TRBV6-6; J: TRBJ1-2; D: TRBD1; size: -; CDR3: CASRTGGASSGYTF; DNA: TGTGCCAGCAGAACAGGGGGCGCGAGTAGTGGCTACACCTTC
V: TRBV30; J: TRBJ1-6; D: TRBD1; size: many; CDR3: CAWTGTASNSPLHF; DNA: TGTGCCTGGACAGGGACAGCCTCCAATTCACCCCTCCACTTT